Sequencing of this TCR beta chain was carried out in a study of CXCR3-negative and CXCR3-positive naive CD8 T cells. Study conclusions and caveats: Against CXCR3-negative naive cells, CXCR3-positive naive cells showed more hydrophobic TRB CDR3s. It was found that naive subsets had comparable surface CD5, and TCR strength was inferred from TRB CDR3 properties.

As regards this clonotype: No antigen is known for it.

The libraries of TRB cDNA were prepared using 5' RACE with UMI labels. After re-calling the 5' RACE reads, TCRdb lists one entry per CDR3 protein, DNA absent. The sample totals approximately 5,300 distinct CDR3 sequences. The TCR sequence derives from a human donor in good health. Some clones in this sample may be carry-over from other donors' samples. The sequencing sample was made of naive CXCR3+ CD8+ T cells from blood. The sample's subset: CD45RO-CCR7+CD27+CD95- naive CD8+ T cells expressing CXCR3 (TNR3+).

The CDR3 reads CSAESPGSEKLFF. The chain employs TRBV29-1 and TRBJ1-4; TCRdb designates TRBD1, a call that cannot be tested without DNA. The length of the CDR3 is 13 residues. Germline V lookup: CDR1 SQVTM, CDR2 ANQGSEA.